The 28 T cell receptor beta chains below were found in one sample sequenced in a study of shared clonotypes between healthy human individuals. The assay was immunoSEQ multiplex PCR, and TCRdb's table has in-frame clones only and misses some. Of some 1.4 million clones listed, roughly 96% are singletons. Sequencing was done on a sample of naive CD4+ T cells sorted from blood. Regarding subset: CD45RA+ positively selected. The receptors originated from a young man in good health.

This sequence joins TRBV28 and TRBJ1-2, with D perhaps matching TRBD1 (5 bases). Germline V gives CDR1 MDHEN, CDR2 SYDVKM. The CDR3 is 14 residues long. Trimming took 5 bases from V and 6 from J, leaving 16 bases between them. The CDR3 reads CASSKPGTEHGYTF. CDR3 in DNA: TGTGCCAGCAGTAAACCCGGGACGGAACATGGCTACACCTTC.

The chain couples TRBV18 to TRBJ2-7; 7 bases are shared with TRBD2. The CDR3 sequence is 13 residues long. Germline CDR1 is KGHSH and CDR2 is LQKENI. Germline trimming cut 6 bases from V and 3 bases from J; bases unmatched to any gene: 5. Here the CDR3 reads CASSASSGYEQYF. CDR3 DNA sequence: TGTGCCAGCTCGGCATCTAGCGGCTACGAGCAGTACTTC.

V gene TRBV6-7 combines with J gene TRBJ2-6; D may be TRBD1 (5 bases). TRBV6-7 is classed as an ORF, of uncertain function. V was trimmed by 4 bases and J by 4 bases, leaving 11 bases between them. The CDR3 contains 15 residues. The CDR3 nucleotides are TGTGCCAGCAGTTCCGACAGCAAGGGGGCCAACGTCCTGACTTTC. As protein: CASSSDSKGANVLTF.

This clone was detected once. The J gene is TRBJ2-2, the V gene TRBV7-9; tentatively, D is TRBD1 or TRBD2 (5 bases each). Trimming left V 1 base short and J 7 bases short, with 13 bases between. Per the germline V gene, CDR1 is SEHNR and CDR2 is FQNEAQ (reference sequence). The CDR3 length is 15 residues. The CDR3 loop is CASSLGGKVNGELFF. The CDR3 region has the DNA TGTGCCAGCAGCTTAGGGGGGAAGGTTAACGGGGAGCTGTTTTTT.

The V call is TRBV6-9, the J call TRBJ2-7; 9 nucleotides match TRBD1. Per germline, CDR1 MNHGY and CDR2 SVAAGI. The CDR3 is 12 amino acids. Trimming at V came to 10 bases and at J to 6 bases, leaving 7 bases not matched to a gene. The CDR3 is CAIHRGLAEQYF. The CDR3 nucleotides are TGTGCCATACACAGGGGGCTCGCCGAGCAGTACTTC.

This rearrangement joins TRBV2 to TRBJ2-7; 8 nucleotides agree with TRBD2. Germline V gene sequence: CDR1 SNHLY, CDR2 FYNNEI. The CDR3 has 14 amino acids. V lost 3 bases, J lost 6 bases, and 7 bases stayed unmatched. CDR3 nucleotides: TGTGCCAGCAGTGACGGGAGGGCCCTCACCGAGCAGTACTTC. Translated, it gives CASSDGRALTEQYF.

The chain couples TRBV5-5 to TRBJ2-1; 7 bases fit TRBD2. The CDR3 consists of 16 residues. V lost 2 bases, J lost 4 bases, and 9 bases stayed unmatched. CDR1 SGHKS and CDR2 YYEKEE come from the germline V gene (reference sequence). The CDR3 sequence: CASSLSGTLGYNEQFF. CDR3 nucleotide sequence: TGTGCCAGCAGCTTAAGCGGGACCCTGGGGTACAATGAGCAGTTCTTC. Complete variable domain (other parts from reference TRBV5-5 and TRBJ2-1): DAGVTQSPTHLIKTRGQQVTLRCSPISGHKSVSWYQQVLGQGPQFIFQYYEKEERGRGNFPDRFSARQFPNYSSELNVNALLLGDSALYLCASSLSGTLGYNEQFFGPGTRLTVL.

J is TRBJ2-7 and V is TRBV7-2; no definite D call. The CDR3 contains 12 residues. Deletions cut 5 bases from V and 4 bases from J, with 9 bases between. CDR1 and CDR2 from the germline V gene are SGHTA and FQGNSA. The DNA of the CDR3 is TGTGCCAGCAGCGTAGGGCTATACGAGCAGTACTTC. It specifies CASSVGLYEQYF.

The chain employs TRBV7-3 and TRBJ2-6; D may be TRBD1 (5 bases). Germline CDR1 and CDR2: SGHTA and FQGTGA. This CDR3 contains 15 residues. The V end lost 6 bases, the J end lost 3 bases, and 12 bases lay between the germline ends. This CDR3 is CASSPRVGGANVLTF. The CDR3 DNA sequence: TGTGCCAGCAGTCCCAGGGTTGGTGGGGCCAACGTCCTGACTTTC.

The chain uses TRBV7-9 and TRBJ2-7; the match to TRBD2 covers 8 bases. Trimming cost V 5 bases and J 1 base; bases outside gene matches: 10. CDR3 length equals 16 residues. The germline V gene has CDR1 SEHNR and CDR2 FQNEAQ (reference sequence). The CDR3 here is CASSQTSALDSYEQYF. CDR3 DNA: TGTGCCAGCAGCCAGACTAGCGCCCTCGATTCCTACGAGCAGTACTTC.

This clone was recorded only once. This sequence joins TRBV9 and TRBJ2-7; possibly TRBD1 or TRBD2 for D (5 bases each). The CDR3 loop spans 14 amino acids. Trimming stripped 2 bases from V and 5 bases from J, with 14 bases between. CDR1 and CDR2 from the germline V gene are SGDLS and YYNGEE. Written as DNA, the CDR3 is TGTGCCAGCAGCGTGGGACCCGACAGAGACGAGCAGTACTTC. This encodes CASSVGPDRDEQYF. The whole variable domain, remainder taken from reference TRBV9 and TRBJ2-7, is DSGVTQTPKHLITATGQRVTLRCSPRSGDLSVYWYQQSLDQGLQFLIQYYNGEERAKGNILERFSAQQFPDLHSELNLSSLELGDSALYFCASSVGPDRDEQYFGPGTRLTVT.

This rearrangement joins TRBV27 to TRBJ1-4; maybe TRBD1 (5 bases). The CDR3 covers 15 residues. The germline gives CDR1 MNHEY, CDR2 SMNVEV (reference sequence). V lost 5 bases, J lost 8 bases, and 18 bases lay in between. The CDR3 is CASSVQWGVEEKLFF. The CDR3 nucleotides read TGTGCCAGCAGTGTACAGTGGGGGGTTGAGGAAAAACTGTTTTTT.

This chain uses TRBV5-6 with TRBJ1-4; D unclear. Germline CDR1 and CDR2: SGHDT and YYEEEE. Trimming took off 0 bases at V and 5 bases at J, with 5 bases between the two ends. The length of the CDR3 is 13 residues. The CDR3 DNA reads TGTGCCAGCAGCTTGGGGGGAAATGAAAAACTGTTTTTT. Translation gives CASSLGGNEKLFF.

The CDR3 sequence: CASSPRRGEGTEAFF. CDR3 in DNA: TGCGCCAGCAGCCCCCGCAGGGGAGAGGGCACTGAAGCTTTCTTT. The chain combines TRBV10-1 with TRBJ1-1; D might be TRBD1 (6 bases). The V gene lost 6 bases and the J gene lost 4 bases, with 18 bases spanning the gap. CDR1 WNHNN and CDR2 SYGVQD come from the germline V gene (reference sequence). CDR3 length: 15 amino acids.

This chain links TRBV4-3 with TRBJ2-7, with 8 positions matching TRBD2. CDR3 length equals 15 residues. V was clipped by 4 bases and J by 0 bases; unmatched bases: 5. Germline lookup yields CDR1 LGHNA and CDR2 YSLEER. CDR3 amino acids: CASSPSGLSSYEQYF. CDR3 coding DNA: TGCGCCAGCAGCCCTAGCGGGCTGAGCTCCTACGAGCAGTACTTC.

The rearrangement uses TRBV28 and TRBJ2-5; 10 bases line up with TRBD1. The CDR3 sequence is 13 residues long. V was pared by 11 bases and J by 3 bases, with 6 bases of the junction left unmatched. CDR1 is MDHEN and CDR2 is SYDVKM in the germline V gene. The CDR3 DNA sequence: TGTGCCGGGCCCGGACAGGGGGAAGAGACCCAGTACTTC. Its translation: CAGPGQGEETQYF. The full variable domain, rest sourced from reference TRBV28 and TRBJ2-5, is DVKVTQSSRYLVKRTGEKVFLECVQDMDHENMFWYRQDPGLGLRLIYFSYDVKMKEKGDIPEGYSVSREKKERFSLILESASTNQTSMYLCAGPGQGEETQYFGPGTRLLVL.

The chain joins TRBV30 to TRBJ2-3, with D hard to call. The germline V gene has CDR1 GTSNPN and CDR2 SVGIG (reference sequence). The V end was cut by 0 bases, the J end by 1 base, with 17 bases between. CDR3 length: 17 residues. CDR3 amino acids: CAWSVRHAAARTDTQYF. The CDR3 coding sequence is TGTGCCTGGAGTGTTAGACATGCGGCAGCACGCACAGATACGCAGTATTTT. Variable domain in full (rest from reference TRBV30 and TRBJ2-3): SQTIHQWPATLVQPVGSPLSLECTVEGTSNPNLYWYRQAAGRGLQLLFYSVGIGQISSEVPQNLSASRPQDRQFILSSKKLLLSDSGFYLCAWSVRHAAARTDTQYFGPGTRLTVL.

The chain uses TRBV5-6 and TRBJ2-3, with D possibly matching TRBD1 (6 bases). V lost 2 bases, J lost 3 bases, and 13 bases lay in between. Germline V CDR1 and CDR2: SGHDT, YYEEEE. The CDR3 length is 15 residues. CDR3 nucleotides: TGTGCCAGCAGCTTAGGGGGACCCACTACAGATACGCAGTATTTT. Encoded protein: CASSLGGPTTDTQYF. The entire variable domain, with the rest obtained from reference TRBV5-6 and TRBJ2-3, is as follows: DAGVTQSPTHLIKTRGQQVTLRCSPKSGHDTVSWYQQALGQGPQFIFQYYEEEERQRGNFPDRFSGHQFPNYSSELNVNALLLGDSALYLCASSLGGPTTDTQYFGPGTRLTVL.

V gene TRBV28 combines with J gene TRBJ1-1; D is unresolved. The germline CDR1 and CDR2 sequences are MDHEN and SYDVKM. The CDR3 runs to 16 residues. Trimming cost V 2 bases and J 1 base, with 14 bases left between them. CDR3 sequence: CASSLILGGKNTEAFF. DNA of the CDR3: TGTGCCAGCAGTTTAATATTGGGCGGAAAGAACACTGAAGCTTTCTTT.

The chain couples TRBV6-4 to TRBJ2-7; tentatively, D is TRBD1 (5 bases). Germline V lookup: CDR1 MRHNA, CDR2 SNTAGT. V was cut by 2 bases and J by 6 bases, with 8 bases left in between. This CDR3 has 12 residues. The CDR3, as DNA: TGTGCCAGCAGTGACAGTAGGGGCGAGCAGTACTTC. Its protein is CASSDSRGEQYF.

The chain uses TRBV9 and TRBJ2-7; D is undetermined. This CDR3 contains 19 residues. The ends were cut back, 0 bases at V and 3 bases at J, with 25 bases in the middle. Germline V CDR1 and CDR2: SGDLS, YYNGEE. CDR3 in DNA: TGTGCCAGCAGCGTAGATGGAAGGGTGATAGATTTGCGATTCTACGAGCAGTACTTC. Its protein product is CASSVDGRVIDLRFYEQYF.

The V gene is TRBV29-1, the J gene TRBJ2-7; the D is unclear. Trimming stripped 7 bases from V and 2 bases from J, with 15 bases between. Germline V gene lookup returns CDR1 SQVTM and CDR2 ANQGSEA. This CDR3 spans 13 amino acids. The CDR3 sequence: CSAVASSTYEQYF. The DNA of the CDR3 is TGCAGCGCCGTGGCCAGCTCTACCTACGAGCAGTACTTC.

In this sample, this clone turned up once. This sequence joins TRBV6-1 and TRBJ2-3; perhaps TRBD2 as D (6 bases). Trimming shortened V by 6 bases and J by 0 bases, and 10 bases separated the two germline ends. This CDR3 is 14 amino acids long. Germline-derived CDR1 and CDR2 are MNHNS and SASEGT. CDR3 sequence (DNA): TGTGCCAGCAGGAAAGGAGGGAGCACAGATACGCAGTATTTT. Amino acids: CASRKGGSTDTQYF.

This chain uses TRBV2 with TRBJ2-1, with D perhaps TRBD2 (5 bases). V dropped 4 bases and J dropped 3 bases, with 10 bases sitting between them. The CDR3 is made up of 14 amino acids. Looked up from germline, CDR1 is SNHLY and CDR2 is FYNNEI. CDR3 region: CASSGVASYNEQFF. The CDR3 region has the DNA TGTGCCAGCAGTGGGGTAGCGAGCTACAATGAGCAGTTCTTC.

V gene TRBV19 combines with J gene TRBJ2-5; D assignment may be TRBD1 or TRBD2 (6 bases each). From germline, CDR1 is LNHDA and CDR2 SQIVND (reference sequence). The CDR3 is 14 residues long. V lost 1 base to trimming and J lost 4 bases, with 10 bases between them. The CDR3 nucleotides are TGTGCCAGTAGTATAGCGGGGGCTACAGAGACCCAGTACTTC. Its protein is CASSIAGATETQYF.

V and J are TRBV28 and TRBJ2-1, with 10 bases identical to TRBD2. The CDR3 spans 16 residues. The junction had 5 bases not matched to a gene; V was cut back by 4 bases and J by 2 bases. Per germline, CDR1 MDHEN and CDR2 SYDVKM. The CDR3 bases are TGTGCCAGCAGTTCCCTAACTAGCGGGGCCTACAATGAGCAGTTCTTC. Protein: CASSSLTSGAYNEQFF.

V and J are TRBV7-2 and TRBJ2-5; 9 bases align to TRBD2. Losses at the gene ends were 2 bases for V and 5 bases for J; bases not matched to a gene: 6. Germline loops: CDR1 SGHTA, CDR2 FQGNSA. The CDR3 runs to 15 residues. DNA of the CDR3: TGTGCCAGCAGCTTACAGGTAGCGGGAGAGGAGACCCAGTACTTC. Translating it yields CASSLQVAGEETQYF.

This sequence joins TRBV7-8 and TRBJ2-7; no reliable D call. CDR1 SGHVS and CDR2 FQNEAQ come from the germline V gene. Trimming pared 1 base from V and 6 bases from J, leaving 22 bases between. The CDR3 consists of 17 residues. CDR3 DNA sequence: TGTGCCAGCAGCTTAGGTCGGTTAGACTGGTTTTCGCTCGAGCAGTACTTC. Amino acids: CASSLGRLDWFSLEQYF. The full variable domain, in which reference TRBV7-8 and TRBJ2-7 provide the parts outside the CDR3, is GAGVSQSPRYKVAKRGQDVALRCDPISGHVSLFWYQQALGQGPEFLTYFQNEAQLDKSGLPSDRFFAERPEGSVSTLKIQRTQQEDSAVYLCASSLGRLDWFSLEQYFGPGTRLTVT.